These T cell receptor beta chains were read from a single sample in a study of CD8+ T cells in alopecia areata. Profiling relied on immunoSEQ multiplex PCR, and the TCRdb table lists in-frame clones only, not all of them. Among 150,000 to 200,000 clones, 50% to 65% were seen once, and the ten largest hold roughly 10%. The sample consisted of CD8+ T cells sorted from blood, taken at week 24, from a patient treated with tofacitinib. The receptors were sampled from a human donor with alopecia areata. Each CDR3 is given with its conserved first and last residue. D genes are given only for firm matches.

-	TRBJ1-1	13	TRBV30	CAWNMGLPQEAFF
TRBD1	TRBJ2-2	15	TRBV2	CASRPGQVDTGELFF
-	TRBJ1-2	13	TRBV29-1	CSVDAEQGTGYTF
-	TRBJ2-6	16	TRBV29-1	CSVEDSESSGANVLTF
-	TRBJ2-1	14	TRBV27	CASTDRTSYNEQFF
TRBD1	TRBJ2-2	13	TRBV5-1	CASSYTGAGELFF
TRBD2	TRBJ2-1	15	TRBV4-2	CASSLLTSGGAEQFF
-	TRBJ2-1	15	TRBV7-9	CASSFEGGNYNEQFF
-	TRBJ2-5	13	TRBV30	CAWNRGPGETQYF
TRBD1	TRBJ1-2	14	TRBV29-1	CSDLPTGMFGGYTF
TRBD2	TRBJ2-1	15	TRBV9	CASSDLSGGYNEQFF
-	TRBJ1-1	12	TRBV9	CATGQLNTEAFF
-	TRBJ2-7	15	TRBV5-1	CASSLGEWGPPEQYF